Listed here are 11 T cell receptor beta chains from one sample, sequenced in a study of CD8+CD57+ T cells in acquired aplastic anemia. CDR3 and TCR beta VDJ profiling relied on genomic DNA as the template. TCRdb used MiXCR to reprocess the reads, holding one entry per CDR3 protein. The data show 30,000 to 40,000 distinct CDR3 sequences, more than 75% seen once. Sequencing input: sorted CD4+, CD8+, or CD8+CD57+ T cells (not recorded which) from PBMCs. The receptors stem from a human donor in good health, serving as a control.

This clonotype is labeled medium-sized (0.01 to 0.1%). The chain has TRBV6-2 or TRBV6-3 and TRBJ2-7; D may be TRBD1 or TRBD2 (5 bases each). Per germline, CDR1 MNHEY and CDR2 SVGEGT. V lost 7 bases to trimming and J lost 1 base, with 17 bases between them. The CDR3 is 15 amino acids. This CDR3 reads CASNPRGGRSYEQYF. CDR3 nucleotides: TGTGCCAGCAATCCACGGGGCGGAAGATCCTACGAGCAGTACTTC.

This chain uses TRBV4-3 with TRBJ1-6, with TRBD1 matching 7 bases. The CDR3 sequence is 16 residues long. The germline CDR1 and CDR2 sequences are LGHNA and YSLEER. V shed 1 base, J shed 5 bases, and the junction held 5 bases outside the gene matches. CDR3 residues: CASSQVAGGDNSPLHF. The CDR3 DNA is TGCGCCAGCAGCCAAGTTGCAGGGGGGGATAATTCACCCCTCCACTTT.

This sequence joins TRBV9 and TRBJ2-1; D unclear. V lost 0 bases to trimming and J lost 5 bases, with 12 bases between them. Germline CDR1 is SGDLS and CDR2 is YYNGEE. This CDR3 is built from 15 residues. CDR3: CASSVVGRPNNEQFF. CDR3 nucleotides: TGTGCCAGCAGCGTAGTAGGACGACCGAACAATGAGCAGTTCTTC.

This chain connects TRBV7-8 to TRBJ1-6; no firm D call. Germline V CDR1 and CDR2: SGHVS, FQNEAQ. The germline V and J ends were trimmed by 5 bases and 6 bases, with 8 bases remaining between them. The CDR3 runs 13 residues. The DNA of the CDR3 is TGTGCCAGCAGCCCCGGGAGTAATTCACCCCTCCACTTT. This sequence encodes CASSPGSNSPLHF. The whole variable domain, filled in from reference TRBV7-8 and TRBJ1-6, reads GAGVSQSPRYKVAKRGQDVALRCDPISGHVSLFWYQQALGQGPEFLTYFQNEAQLDKSGLPSDRFFAERPEGSVSTLKIQRTQQEDSAVYLCASSPGSNSPLHFGNGTRLTVT.

V and J are TRBV12-3 or TRBV12-4 and TRBJ2-5; weak D call: TRBD2 (7 bases). Trimming pared 5 bases from V and 5 bases from J, leaving 15 bases between. This CDR3 is built from 14 residues. CDR3 sequence reads: CASSGTGGGETQYF. The DNA of the CDR3 is TGTGCCAGCAGTGGGACGGGGGGCGGGGAGACCCAGTACTTC.

This clonotype showed up just a few times. The rearrangement uses TRBV15 and TRBJ1-6; possibly TRBD1 for D (6 bases). With 3 bases removed from V and 12 bases from J, the gap between germline ends came to 9 bases. The CDR3 is 12 amino acids. The V gene's germline CDR1 is LNHNV and CDR2 YYDKDF (reference sequence). CDR3 sequence: CATSSQGGPLHF. The CDR3 DNA reads TGTGCCACCAGCAGTCAAGGGGGACCCCTCCACTTT.

This chain uses TRBV19 with TRBJ1-1; D call uncertain. V was pared by 9 bases and J by 10 bases, with 21 bases between. The CDR3 length is 13 residues. Germline CDR1 LNHDA, CDR2 SQIVND (reference sequence). CDR3 sequence reads: CARVLLSGVLAFF. The CDR3 DNA sequence: TGTGCCAGGGTACTTCTGAGTGGGGTTTTAGCTTTCTTT. The full variable domain, in which reference TRBV19 and TRBJ1-1 provide the parts outside the CDR3, is DGGITQSPKYLFRKEGQNVTLSCEQNLNHDAMYWYRQDPGQGLRLIYYSQIVNDFQKGDIAEGYSVSREKKESFPLTVTSAQKNPTAFYLCARVLLSGVLAFFGQGTRLTVV.

The V and J genes are TRBV9 and TRBJ2-3; D is ambiguous. This CDR3 contains 15 residues. Trimming shortened V by 0 bases and J by 5 bases, and 13 bases separated the two germline ends. Germline V gives CDR1 SGDLS, CDR2 YYNGEE. The chain's CDR3 is CASSVGNSIGDTQYF. The CDR3, as DNA: TGTGCCAGCAGCGTAGGCAACAGCATAGGAGATACGCAGTATTTT.

The chain has TRBV20-1 and TRBJ2-7, with TRBD1 matching 9 bases. CDR1 DFQATT and CDR2 SNEGSKA come from the germline V gene (reference sequence). This CDR3 comprises 15 residues. The V gene end was trimmed by 1 base and the J gene end by 2 bases; junction bases not matched to a gene: 6. The CDR3 loop reads CSARGLGTGTYEQYF. CDR3 bases: TGCAGTGCTAGAGGATTGGGGACAGGGACCTACGAGCAGTACTTC.

The chain links TRBV2 to TRBJ2-1; 7 bases fit TRBD1. CDR3 length: 14 residues. Germline V gene sequence: CDR1 SNHLY, CDR2 FYNNEI. The trim removed 5 bases at V and 5 bases at J, leaving 6 bases unmatched. The CDR3 bases are TGTGCCAGCAGTTCGAGGACAGGTAACAATGAGCAGTTCTTC. Protein sequence: CASSSRTGNNEQFF. Using reference TRBV2 and TRBJ2-1 for the parts outside the CDR3, the full variable domain is EPEVTQTPSHQVTQMGQEVILRCVPISNHLYFYWYRQILGQKVEFLVSFYNNEISEKSEIFDDQFSVERPDGSNFTLKIRSTKLEDSAMYFCASSSRTGNNEQFFGPGTRLTVL.

This chain connects TRBV20-1 to TRBJ2-3; 15 bases are a match to TRBD2. This CDR3 spans 17 amino acids. Germline CDR1 is DFQATT and CDR2 is SNEGSKA (reference sequence). Losses at the gene ends were 6 bases for V and 1 base for J; bases not matched to a gene: 8. CDR3: CSAIPGTSGGRTDTQYF. CDR3 bases: TGCAGTGCCATCCCTGGGACTAGCGGGGGGCGCACAGATACGCAGTATTTT.